The source of this TCR beta chain is a study of T cell repertoires in cytomegalovirus infection. Using its own MiXCR run on the reads, TCRdb lists one record per CDR3 protein. The table includes some 150,000 distinct CDR3 sequences, about a quarter detected once. V was clipped by 5 bases and J by 7 bases; unmatched bases: 5. CDR1 and CDR2 (germline): SNHLY, FYNNEI. This CDR3 spans 13 amino acids. The sequenced sample consisted of PBMCs. The TCR originated in a human donor in good health (CMV status not recorded). Some clones in this sample may be carry-over from other donors' samples. The chain carries TRBV2 and TRBJ1-2, with 9 bases matching TRBD1. The CDR3 region has the DNA TGTGCCAGCAGTTTACAGGGGGCTCTTGGCTACACCTTC. It yields the protein CASSLQGALGYTF.